This T cell receptor (beta chain) was captured by sequencing in a study of shared clonotypes between healthy human individuals. CDR3 length: 16 residues. From germline, CDR1 is SNHLY and CDR2 FYNNEI. The J segment lost 0 bases and the V segment lost 1 base, leaving 5 bases of the junction unmatched. Whole-study results and caveats: When compared with the clonotypes that were shared by all four sorted-subset donors, the non-shared clonotypes turned out to have lower generation probabilities. Relative to memory subsets, naive subsets generally showed larger estimated richness. The authors sampled blood alone, and tissue repertoires likely differ. In a few donors, approximately 5% of naive CD4 clonotypes appeared in common.

A word on this clone: Its antigen is not known.

TCRdb keeps only in-frame clones here, not all; method: immunoSEQ multiplex PCR. The sample has over a million clones; over 95% are singletons. The receptor comes from a man in his thirties or forties in good health. The sample taken for sequencing was naive CD4+ T cells sorted from blood. The subset was: CD45RA+ positively selected. V and J are TRBV2 and TRBJ2-7; 8 bases are shared with TRBD1. The CDR3: CASSEGTTGVSYEQYF. As DNA, the CDR3 is TGTGCCAGCAGTGAAGGGACGACAGGGGTCTCCTACGAGCAGTACTTC. Full variable domain (outside the CDR3, taken from reference TRBV2 and TRBJ2-7): EPEVTQTPSHQVTQMGQEVILRCVPISNHLYFYWYRQILGQKVEFLVSFYNNEISEKSEIFDDQFSVERPDGSNFTLKIRSTKLEDSAMYFCASSEGTTGVSYEQYFGPGTRLTVT.